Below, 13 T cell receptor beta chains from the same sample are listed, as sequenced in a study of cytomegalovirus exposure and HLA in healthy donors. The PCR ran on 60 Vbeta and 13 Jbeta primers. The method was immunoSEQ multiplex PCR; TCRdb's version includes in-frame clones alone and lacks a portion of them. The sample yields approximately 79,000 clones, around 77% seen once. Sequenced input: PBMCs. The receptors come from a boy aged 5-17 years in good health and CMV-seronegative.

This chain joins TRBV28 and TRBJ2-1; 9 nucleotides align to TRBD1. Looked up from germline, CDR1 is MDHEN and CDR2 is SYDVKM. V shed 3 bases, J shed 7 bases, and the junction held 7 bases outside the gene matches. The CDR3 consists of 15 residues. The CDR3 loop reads CASSLGTGIENEQFF. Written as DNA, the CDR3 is TGTGCCAGCAGTTTGGGGACAGGGATTGAGAATGAGCAGTTCTTC.

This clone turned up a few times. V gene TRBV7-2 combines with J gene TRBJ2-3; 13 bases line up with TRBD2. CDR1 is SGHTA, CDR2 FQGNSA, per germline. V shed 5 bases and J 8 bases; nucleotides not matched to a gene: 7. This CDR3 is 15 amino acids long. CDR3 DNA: TGTGCCAGCAGCCCCGGGACTAGCGGGATAGGTACGCAGTATTTT. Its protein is CASSPGTSGIGTQYF.

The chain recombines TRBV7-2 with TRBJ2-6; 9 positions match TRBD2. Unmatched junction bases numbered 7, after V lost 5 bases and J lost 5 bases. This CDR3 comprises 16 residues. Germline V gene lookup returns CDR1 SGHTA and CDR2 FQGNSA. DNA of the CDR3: TGTGCCAGCAGCACTAGGAGCGGGGGGTGGGCCAACGTCCTGACTTTC. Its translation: CASSTRSGGWANVLTF.

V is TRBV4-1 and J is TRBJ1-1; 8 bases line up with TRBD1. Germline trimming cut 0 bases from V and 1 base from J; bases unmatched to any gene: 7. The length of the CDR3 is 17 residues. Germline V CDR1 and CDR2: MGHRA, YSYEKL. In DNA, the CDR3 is TGCGCCAGCAGCCAAGATTTGCAGGGGGCCTCGAACACTGAAGCTTTCTTT. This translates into CASSQDLQGASNTEAFF.

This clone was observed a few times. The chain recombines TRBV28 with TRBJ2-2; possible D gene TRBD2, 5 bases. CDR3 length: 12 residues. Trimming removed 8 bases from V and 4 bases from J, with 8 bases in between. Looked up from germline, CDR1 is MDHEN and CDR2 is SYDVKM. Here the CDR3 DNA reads TGTGCCAGCTACGGAGGCACCGGGGAGCTGTTTTTT. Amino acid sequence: CASYGGTGELFF.

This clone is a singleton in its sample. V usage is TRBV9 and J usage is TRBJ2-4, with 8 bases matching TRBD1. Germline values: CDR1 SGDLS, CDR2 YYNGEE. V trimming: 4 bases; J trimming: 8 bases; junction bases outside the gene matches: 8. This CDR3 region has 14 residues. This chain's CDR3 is CASSPTGTGYIQYF. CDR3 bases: TGTGCCAGCAGCCCGACCGGGACAGGTTACATTCAGTACTTC.

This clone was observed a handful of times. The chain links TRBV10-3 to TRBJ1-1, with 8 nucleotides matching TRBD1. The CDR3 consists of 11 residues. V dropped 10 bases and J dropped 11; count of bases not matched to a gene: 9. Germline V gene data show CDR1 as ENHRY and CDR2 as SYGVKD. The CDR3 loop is CATRQGWGAFF. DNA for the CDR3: TGTGCCACGAGACAGGGGTGGGGCGCTTTCTTT.

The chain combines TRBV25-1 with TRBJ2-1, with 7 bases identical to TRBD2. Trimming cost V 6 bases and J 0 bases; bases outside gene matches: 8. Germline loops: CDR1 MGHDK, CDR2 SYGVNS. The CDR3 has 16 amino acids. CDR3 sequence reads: CASSPLGGSSYNEQFF. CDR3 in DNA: TGTGCCAGCAGCCCCTTGGGCGGGAGCTCCTACAATGAGCAGTTCTTC.

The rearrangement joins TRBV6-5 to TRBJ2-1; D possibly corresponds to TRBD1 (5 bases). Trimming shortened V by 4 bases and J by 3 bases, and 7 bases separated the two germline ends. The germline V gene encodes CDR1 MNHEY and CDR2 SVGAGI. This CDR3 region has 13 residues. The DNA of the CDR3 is TGTGCCAGCAGTTTGGACATCTACAATGAGCAGTTCTTC. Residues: CASSLDIYNEQFF.

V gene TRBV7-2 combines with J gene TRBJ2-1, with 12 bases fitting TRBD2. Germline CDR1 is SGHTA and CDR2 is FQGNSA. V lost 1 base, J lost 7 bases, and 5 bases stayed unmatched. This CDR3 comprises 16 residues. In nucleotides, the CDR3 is TGTGCCAGCAGCTTAGGCCCTAGCGGGGGGGAAAATGAGCAGTTCTTC. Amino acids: CASSLGPSGGENEQFF. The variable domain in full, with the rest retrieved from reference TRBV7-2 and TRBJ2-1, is GAGVSQSPSNKVTEKGKDVELRCDPISGHTALYWYRQSLGQGLEFLIYFQGNSAPDKSGLPSDRFSAERTGGSVSTLTIQRTQQEDSAVYLCASSLGPSGGENEQFFGPGTRLTVL.

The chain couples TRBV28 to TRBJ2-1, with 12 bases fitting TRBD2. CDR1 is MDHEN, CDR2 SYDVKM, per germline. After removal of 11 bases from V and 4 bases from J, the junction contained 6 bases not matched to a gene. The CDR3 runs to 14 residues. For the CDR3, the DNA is TGTGCCTCCTCTAGCGGGAGGGTTTACAATGAGCAGTTCTTC. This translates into CASSSGRVYNEQFF.

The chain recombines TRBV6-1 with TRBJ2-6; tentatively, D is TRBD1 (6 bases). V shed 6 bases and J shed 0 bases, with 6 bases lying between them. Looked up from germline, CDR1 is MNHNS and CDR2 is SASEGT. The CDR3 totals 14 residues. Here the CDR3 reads CASRGGSGANVLTF. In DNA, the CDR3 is TGTGCCAGCAGAGGGGGCTCTGGGGCCAACGTCCTGACTTTC.

This CDR3 is CASSFGTRPYNEQFF. DNA for the CDR3: TGTGCCAGCAGCTTCGGGACTAGACCTTACAATGAGCAGTTCTTC. The chain is built from TRBV5-4 and TRBJ2-1, with 8 bases that match TRBD2. V lost 2 bases and J lost 4; bases outside the gene matches: 5. Germline CDR1 is SGHNT and CDR2 is YYREEE (reference sequence). This CDR3 comprises 15 residues.